Listed here are 31 T cell receptor beta chains from one sample, sequenced in a study of post-analysis software for immune sequencing data. Study findings and constraints: Patients had higher frequencies than controls of roughly five TRBV segments, including TRBV5-6, TRBV5-1 and TRBV20-1.

TCR beta cDNA libraries included unique molecular identifiers. TCRdb reprocessed the PCR reads via MiXCR and lists one record per CDR3 protein. The sample has roughly 600,000 distinct CDR3 sequences; roughly 45% are singletons. Their specific antigens are unknown. The sample was blood. These receptors all come from a girl between 10 and 17 years old with multiple sclerosis.

J is TRBJ2-1 and V is TRBV7-8, with D tentatively TRBD1 (5 bases). Germline CDR1 SGHVS, CDR2 FQNEAQ. The CDR3 extends over 14 amino acids. Trimming pared 2 bases from V and 3 bases from J, leaving 8 bases between. CDR3 loop: CASSLFQGYNEQFF. The DNA for the CDR3 is TGTGCCAGCAGCTTATTTCAGGGCTACAATGAGCAGTTCTTC.

This clonotype has just a few counts. The chain has TRBV29-1 and TRBJ1-1; no firm D call. The ends were cut back, 2 bases at V and 4 bases at J, with 8 bases in the middle. Germline V gene lookup returns CDR1 SQVTM and CDR2 ANQGSEA. The CDR3 has 12 residues. The CDR3: CSVETPSTEAFF. The CDR3 nucleotides read TGCAGCGTTGAAACCCCTAGCACTGAAGCTTTCTTT.

This clonotype occurred a few times. The V and J genes are TRBV12-3 or TRBV12-4 and TRBJ1-5; TRBD1 agrees at 9 bases. The CDR3 runs 18 residues. After removal of 1 base from V and 7 bases from J, the junction contained 14 bases not matched to a gene. CDR3 nucleotides: TGTGCCAGCAGTTTAGTCGCCAGGGATGACAGGGGGGGCCAGCCCCAGCATTTT. Its translation: CASSLVARDDRGGQPQHF.

The chain uses TRBV20-1 and TRBJ1-5, with D unresolved. The germline gives CDR1 DFQATT, CDR2 SNEGSKA (reference sequence). Trimming took 0 bases from V and 0 from J, leaving 9 bases between them. The CDR3 spans 15 residues. Here the CDR3 DNA reads TGCAGTGCTAGAGATTACTCGGGTAGCAATCAGCCCCAGCATTTT. Protein: CSARDYSGSNQPQHF.

The chain links TRBV10-3 to TRBJ1-5, with D unresolved. CDR1 is ENHRY and CDR2 is SYGVKD in the germline V gene. Trimming removed 6 bases from V and 6 bases from J, with 15 bases in between. The CDR3 runs 14 residues. The CDR3 sequence: CAISADPESQPQHF. For the CDR3, the DNA is TGTGCCATCAGCGCGGACCCAGAAAGTCAGCCCCAGCATTTT.

This clonotype occurred a few times. The V and J genes are TRBV6-6 and TRBJ2-5; tentative D call: TRBD1 (5 bases). The CDR3 consists of 13 residues. Deletions cut 3 bases from V and 1 base from J, with 6 bases between. Germline values: CDR1 MNHNY, CDR2 SVGAGI (reference sequence). Written as DNA, the CDR3 is TGTGCCAGCAGTTATCAGGGCCAAGAGACCCAGTACTTC. Its protein is CASSYQGQETQYF.

The gene calls are TRBV12-3 or TRBV12-4 and TRBJ2-3; the D gene is possibly TRBD2 (6 bases). CDR3 length: 14 amino acids. V was cut by 2 bases and J by 6 bases, with 12 bases left in between. The CDR3 protein is CASSLKSGRDTQYF. The DNA of the CDR3 is TGTGCCAGCAGTTTAAAGTCGGGGAGGGATACGCAGTATTTT.

This chain links TRBV7-8 with TRBJ2-1; D is ambiguous. The V gene lost 5 bases and the J gene lost 0 bases, with 14 bases spanning the gap. The CDR3 extends over 16 amino acids. Per the germline V gene, CDR1 is SGHVS and CDR2 is FQNEAQ. CDR3 residues: CASSPGRGSSYNEQFF. The CDR3 DNA is TGTGCCAGCAGCCCCGGCCGCGGAAGCTCCTACAATGAGCAGTTCTTC.

V is TRBV10-3 and J is TRBJ1-2, with a tentative D call TRBD1 (6 bases). Germline loops: CDR1 ENHRY, CDR2 SYGVKD. The CDR3 runs 14 residues. V shed 5 bases and J shed 1 base, with 11 bases lying between them. CDR3: CAISRDTNNYGYTF. The CDR3 region has the DNA TGTGCCATCAGTAGGGACACGAATAACTATGGCTACACCTTC.

This chain joins TRBV5-1 and TRBJ1-1; possibly TRBD1 for D (5 bases). The V end was cut by 4 bases, the J end by 3 bases, with 13 bases between. CDR3 length: 14 residues. Looked up from germline, CDR1 is SGHRS and CDR2 is YFSETQ. The CDR3 spells CASSVGEEDTEAFF. CDR3 nucleotide sequence: TGCGCCAGCAGCGTAGGGGAGGAGGACACTGAAGCTTTCTTT.

With regard to this clonotype: A read error is likely, as this CDR3 ends without the conserved phenylalanine or tryptophan. V and J are TRBV7-8 and TRBJ1-3; D not certain. Deletions cut 4 bases from V and 2 bases from J, with 9 bases between. The CDR3 consists of 14 residues. The germline gives CDR1 SGHVS, CDR2 FQNEAQ. The CDR3 loop is CASSSTTTGNTIYL. The CDR3 bases are TGTGCCAGCAGCTCTACCACTACTGGAAACACCATATATTTG.

The table lists this clonotype with many counts. The genes are TRBV29-1 and TRBJ2-3; tentative D call: TRBD1 (5 bases). The CDR3 contains 15 residues. CDR1 and CDR2 (germline): SQVTM, ANQGSEA. The ends were cut back, 2 bases at V and 1 base at J, with 13 bases in the middle. CDR3 sequence (DNA): TGCAGCGTTGAACCGACAGCTGGCGGCACAGATACGCAGTATTTT. Amino acid sequence: CSVEPTAGGTDTQYF.

The chain carries TRBV2 and TRBJ1-1; 7 bases match TRBD1. CDR1 and CDR2 (germline): SNHLY, FYNNEI. V was clipped by 6 bases and J by 5 bases; unmatched bases: 3. CDR3 length: 12 amino acids. CDR3 region: CASSDRETEAFF. DNA for the CDR3: TGTGCCAGCAGCGACAGGGAAACTGAAGCTTTCTTT.

The chain uses TRBV12-3 or TRBV12-4 and TRBJ2-5, with D maybe TRBD1 (6 bases). V was clipped by 6 bases and J by 5 bases, with 16 bases between them. CDR3 length: 14 residues. For the CDR3, the DNA is TGTGCCAGCAGCCAGGGCAGGGGTCCGGAGACCCAGTACTTC. It codes for CASSQGRGPETQYF.

V is TRBV28 and J is TRBJ2-1; D might be TRBD1 (6 bases). V lost 5 bases, J lost 2 bases, and 25 bases lay in between. Germline V lookup: CDR1 MDHEN, CDR2 SYDVKM. This CDR3 spans 19 amino acids. The CDR3 protein is CASSIELSPGGVPYNEQFF. CDR3 sequence (DNA): TGTGCCAGCAGTATAGAGCTGAGCCCTGGGGGCGTTCCCTACAATGAGCAGTTCTTC.

This clonotype showed up just a few times. This chain connects TRBV27 to TRBJ2-1; TRBD2 is a possible D gene (5 bases). Germline V gene sequence: CDR1 MNHEY, CDR2 SMNVEV (reference sequence). With 3 bases removed from V and 0 bases from J, the gap between germline ends came to 12 bases. CDR3 length equals 16 residues. In nucleotides, the CDR3 is TGTGCCAGCAGTTTGAGGGTTATGAGCTCCTACAATGAGCAGTTCTTC. Translation gives CASSLRVMSSYNEQFF.

V usage is TRBV20-1 and J usage is TRBJ2-7; 8 nucleotides line up with TRBD2. Germline V lookup: CDR1 DFQATT, CDR2 SNEGSKA (reference sequence). V dropped 1 base and J dropped 3; count of bases not matched to a gene: 8. The CDR3 runs 15 residues. CDR3 in amino acids: CSARAPGAGGYEQYF. CDR3 sequence (DNA): TGCAGTGCTAGAGCCCCGGGGGCGGGGGGCTACGAGCAGTACTTC.

The CDR3 loop is CAIRPALGSSYNEQFF. The CDR3 region has the DNA TGTGCCATCAGACCCGCGCTAGGAAGCTCCTACAATGAGCAGTTCTTC. The rearrangement uses TRBV10-3 and TRBJ2-1; D is undetermined. There are 16 residues in the CDR3. Trimming pared 6 bases from V and 0 bases from J, leaving 15 bases between. Germline CDR1 ENHRY, CDR2 SYGVKD.

The genes are TRBV27 and TRBJ2-3; maybe TRBD2 (5 bases). With 8 bases removed from V and 2 bases from J, the gap between germline ends came to 14 bases. The V gene's germline CDR1 is MNHEY and CDR2 SMNVEV (reference sequence). CDR3 size: 14 residues. CDR3 nucleotide sequence: TGTGCCAGCTCCCAATCTAGCTCCACAGATACGCAGTATTTT. Translation gives CASSQSSSTDTQYF.

This clonotype was detected once. An end of the junction does not agree with germline; a read error may underlie this. V is TRBV12-3 or TRBV12-4 and J is TRBJ2-5, with a weak D call TRBD1 (6 bases). This CDR3 contains 14 residues. Here the CDR3 reads CAGSLIGQGETQYF. The CDR3 nucleotides are TGTGCCGGCAGTTTAATTGGTCAGGGGGAGACCCAGTACTTC.

This clonotype has more than one count but fewer than ten. The V and J genes are TRBV20-1 and TRBJ2-4; D is tentatively TRBD1 or TRBD2 (6 bases each). CDR1 is DFQATT, CDR2 SNEGSKA, per germline (reference sequence). CDR3 size: 15 residues. Trimming removed 4 bases at V and 2 bases at J, with 15 bases between. The CDR3 here is CSANPGGESKNIQYF. CDR3 coding DNA: TGCAGTGCTAATCCCGGGGGCGAGTCCAAAAACATTCAGTACTTC.

Details on this clonotype: One end of the junction fails to match germline, which may point to a read error. The chain combines TRBV2 with TRBJ2-7; perhaps TRBD1 as D (6 bases). The CDR3 is 11 amino acids. Germline CDR1 reads SNHLY; CDR2 reads FYNNEI. The CDR3 sequence: CVSTQGYEQYF. In DNA, the CDR3 is TGTGTCAGCACCCAGGGGTACGAGCAGTACTTC.

The chain recombines TRBV21-1 with TRBJ2-7; TRBD1, as called in the table, went unchecked against the DNA. TRBV21-1 represents a pseudogene. This CDR3 spans 19 amino acids. CDR3: CASSKASSGRGSPVHEQYF. DNA for the CDR3: TGTGCCAGCAGCAAAGCGTCTTCGGGCAGGGGGAGCCCTGTGCACGAGCAGTACTTC.

The gene calls are TRBV12-3 or TRBV12-4 and TRBJ2-7, with D possibly matching TRBD1 (5 bases). The CDR3 is 13 amino acids. Trimming left V 3 bases short and J 2 bases short, with 8 bases between. The CDR3 DNA follows: TGTGCCAGCAGTTTCCAGACAGCCTACGAGCAGTACTTC. As protein: CASSFQTAYEQYF.

The chain has TRBV27 and TRBJ2-7; D perhaps matches TRBD2 (6 bases). Trimming removed 3 bases from V and 7 bases from J, with 13 bases in between. The germline V gene encodes CDR1 MNHEY and CDR2 SMNVEV (reference sequence). CDR3 length equals 13 residues. CDR3 protein: CASSLLDRGEQYF. The CDR3 DNA follows: TGTGCCAGCAGTTTGCTGGATCGGGGGGAGCAGTACTTC.

As regards this clonotype: No conserved phenylalanine or tryptophan is present at the end of the CDR3, so a read error is the likely explanation. This chain uses TRBV20-1 with TRBJ1-5; no definite D call. Germline V gene lookup returns CDR1 DFQATT and CDR2 SNEGSKA (reference sequence). Trimming took off 0 bases at V and 0 bases at J, with 6 bases between the two ends. CDR3 size: 14 residues. CDR3 bases: TGCAGTGCTAGAGAGCGGGATAGCAATCAGCCCCAGCATTGT. It yields the protein CSARERDSNQPQHC.

In this sample, this clonotype turned up a few times. The chain employs TRBV12-3 or TRBV12-4 and TRBJ2-7; 8 bases align to TRBD1. The CDR3 extends over 12 amino acids. V was clipped by 8 bases and J by 6 bases; unmatched bases: 6. The CDR3, as DNA: TGTGCCAGCCGGACAGGGAGTATCGAGCAGTACTTC. This sequence encodes CASRTGSIEQYF.

The chain combines TRBV12-3 or TRBV12-4 with TRBJ1-6, with 9 bases aligning to TRBD1. V lost 5 bases, J lost 10 bases, and 9 bases stayed unmatched. The CDR3 runs 15 residues. The CDR3 is CASSPATGQGSPLHF. In nucleotides, the CDR3 is TGTGCCAGCAGTCCAGCTACGGGACAGGGCTCACCCCTCCACTTT.

This sequence joins TRBV29-1 and TRBJ2-1; the D is unclear. This CDR3 has 13 residues. Germline CDR1 is SQVTM and CDR2 is ANQGSEA. The germline V and J ends were trimmed by 5 bases and 8 bases, with 16 bases remaining between them. The CDR3 coding sequence is TGCAGCGTTTTGGAGCGTATGGGGTATGAGCAGTTCTTC. It encodes CSVLERMGYEQFF.

The gene calls are TRBV12-3 or TRBV12-4 and TRBJ2-3, with 7 bases that match TRBD2. The CDR3 loop spans 13 amino acids. The J segment lost 1 base and the V segment lost 11 bases, leaving 6 bases of the junction unmatched. The CDR3 loop is CAASSGRTDTQYF. The CDR3 coding sequence is TGTGCCGCTTCTAGCGGACGCACAGATACGCAGTATTTT.

This rearrangement joins TRBV15 to TRBJ2-2; D gene ambiguous. Deletions cut 6 bases from V and 6 bases from J, with 17 bases between. The CDR3 runs 15 residues. Germline V gives CDR1 LNHNV, CDR2 YYDKDF (reference sequence). CDR3: CATSKSQTVAGELFF. The CDR3 bases are TGTGCCACCAGTAAATCCCAAACGGTGGCCGGGGAGCTGTTTTTT.